These 29 T cell receptor beta chains originate from one sample sequenced in a study of T cell repertoires in urothelial bladder cancer. This table comes from immunoSEQ multiplex PCR, and its TCRdb copy is limited to in-frame clones, with some not included. The sample has approximately 9,000 clones; about 54% are singletons. Sequenced: tumor-infiltrating cells from bladder cancer. The receptor source for this set is a human donor with urothelial carcinoma.

The chain recombines TRBV27 with TRBJ1-6; 8 nucleotides agree with TRBD1. V was clipped by 5 bases and J by 10 bases; unmatched bases: 10. Germline assignment: CDR1 MNHEY and CDR2 SMNVEV (reference sequence). The CDR3 runs to 15 residues. CDR3 amino acids: CASSPHQGASSPLHF. The CDR3 bases are TGTGCCAGCAGTCCCCACCAGGGGGCGAGCTCACCCCTCCACTTT.

This CDR3 reads CATSPSGGYNEQFF. The DNA of the CDR3 is TGTGCCACCAGCCCTAGCGGGGGTTACAATGAGCAGTTCTTC. The gene calls are TRBV15 and TRBJ2-1; 10 nucleotides match TRBD2. CDR1 and CDR2 from the germline V gene are LNHNV and YYDKDF (reference sequence). The CDR3 has 14 amino acids. V shed 5 bases, J shed 4 bases, and the junction held 2 bases outside the gene matches.

This chain connects TRBV6-1 to TRBJ2-7; perhaps TRBD2 as D (6 bases). CDR3 length equals 13 residues. Looked up from germline, CDR1 is MNHNS and CDR2 is SASEGT. V lost 7 bases and J lost 4, with 14 bases in between. CDR3 sequence reads: CASIGGAGYEQYF. Written as DNA, the CDR3 is TGTGCCAGCATCGGCGGCGCGGGGTACGAGCAGTACTTC.

The J gene is TRBJ1-5, the V gene TRBV2, with TRBD1 matching over 8 bases. CDR1 and CDR2 from the germline V gene are SNHLY and FYNNEI. The CDR3 has 15 amino acids. With 6 bases clipped from V and 3 bases from J, the junction kept 7 bases outside the gene matches. The CDR3 region has the DNA TGTGCCAGCAGCGTGGACAGGGCCCCCAATCAGCCCCAGCATTTT. The encoded protein is CASSVDRAPNQPQHF.

The chain recombines TRBV6-6 with TRBJ1-3, with D possibly matching TRBD1 (6 bases). V was pared by 2 bases and J by 2 bases, with 13 bases between. The length of the CDR3 is 16 residues. Germline lookup yields CDR1 MNHNY and CDR2 SVGAGI (reference sequence). CDR3 bases: TGTGCCAGCAGTTACGGAACCACAGGGACTGGAAACACCATATATTTT. Translation: CASSYGTTGTGNTIYF.

A few counts support this clone. The CDR3 spells CASSLDPGPWGYHTEAFF. The DNA for the CDR3 is TGTGCCAGCAGCTTAGACCCGGGCCCATGGGGCTATCACACTGAAGCTTTCTTT. This chain joins TRBV11-2 and TRBJ1-1, with a weak D call TRBD1 (5 bases). V lost 0 bases to trimming and J lost 3 bases, with 20 bases between them. The V gene's germline CDR1 is SGHAT and CDR2 FQNNGV. The CDR3 extends over 18 amino acids.

The chain recombines TRBV11-3 with TRBJ2-1, with D perhaps being TRBD1 or TRBD2 (5 bases each). V was pared by 5 bases and J by 10 bases, with 15 bases between. The CDR3 runs 13 residues. Germline values: CDR1 SGHNT, CDR2 YENEEA. CDR3 sequence: CASSLGRRSEQFF. The CDR3 DNA reads TGTGCCAGCAGCCTGGGACGACGGAGCGAGCAGTTCTTC.

Within the sample, this clone is medium-sized. In DNA form, the CDR3 reads TGTGCCAGCAGCTTCCAGCAGGGGCGGAACACTGAAGCTTTCTTT. As protein: CASSFQQGRNTEAFF. This sequence joins TRBV5-5 and TRBJ1-1; a weak D match, TRBD1 (6 bases). V shed 2 bases and J shed 1 base, with 12 bases lying between them. In germline, CDR1 is SGHKS, CDR2 YYEKEE (reference sequence). The CDR3 covers 15 residues.

The chain couples TRBV10-3 to TRBJ2-3, with 14 bases fitting TRBD2. V trimming: 4 bases; J trimming: 4 bases; junction bases outside the gene matches: 4. Germline values: CDR1 ENHRY, CDR2 SYGVKD. This CDR3 is 16 amino acids long. The CDR3 loop reads CAISGTSGGWADTQYF. Written as DNA, the CDR3 is TGTGCCATCAGTGGGACTAGCGGGGGGTGGGCAGATACGCAGTATTTT.

The chain has TRBV6-1 and TRBJ1-6; D uncertain. With 2 bases removed from V and 2 bases from J, the gap between germline ends came to 7 bases. CDR1 is MNHNS and CDR2 is SASEGT in the germline V gene. The CDR3 sequence is 15 residues long. The CDR3 region has the DNA TGTGCCAGCAGTGAAAGTGGGGCCTATAATTCACCCCTCCACTTT. Translated: CASSESGAYNSPLHF.

The chain employs TRBV29-1 and TRBJ2-2; tentative D call: TRBD2 (6 bases). Trimming took 5 bases from V and 5 from J, leaving 15 bases between them. This CDR3 has 14 residues. Germline V gene sequence: CDR1 SQVTM, CDR2 ANQGSEA. The CDR3 loop reads CSVSTNRGTGELFF. The DNA for the CDR3 is TGCAGCGTTTCTACCAATCGGGGGACCGGGGAGCTGTTTTTT.

The rearrangement uses TRBV19 and TRBJ1-5; D might be TRBD1 (5 bases). The germline V gene encodes CDR1 LNHDA and CDR2 SQIVND (reference sequence). The ends were cut back, 6 bases at V and 0 bases at J, with 9 bases in the middle. This CDR3 spans 14 amino acids. The CDR3 DNA sequence: TGTGCCAGTAGCCTGGACATTAGCAATCAGCCCCAGCATTTT. Protein sequence: CASSLDISNQPQHF.

The chain is built from TRBV19 and TRBJ2-3, with 9 bases fitting TRBD2. V was clipped by 3 bases and J by 5 bases; unmatched bases: 6. The CDR3 runs to 15 residues. Germline-derived CDR1 and CDR2 are LNHDA and SQIVND (reference sequence). The CDR3 nucleotides are TGTGCCAGTAGTATCGCTAGCGGGGCAGGAGATACGCAGTATTTT. This sequence encodes CASSIASGAGDTQYF.

The V gene is TRBV6-5, the J gene TRBJ2-3; D gene ambiguous. Per germline, CDR1 MNHEY and CDR2 SVGAGI. CDR3 size: 13 residues. Between the trimmed V and J ends, which lost 4 bases and 3 bases, there was a span of 8 bases. The CDR3 here is CASSFYSTDTQYF. CDR3 sequence (DNA): TGTGCCAGCAGTTTTTACTCGACAGATACGCAGTATTTT.

This clone has a handful of counts. The CDR3 reads CSDLDVYNEQFF. DNA of the CDR3: TGCAGCGACCTGGACGTCTACAATGAGCAGTTCTTC. The chain joins TRBV29-1 to TRBJ2-1; no clear D gene. Germline lookup yields CDR1 SQVTM and CDR2 ANQGSEA. V was trimmed by 7 bases and J by 3 bases, leaving 10 bases between them. This CDR3 is 12 amino acids long.

This chain uses TRBV7-8 with TRBJ1-5, with D perhaps TRBD1 (5 bases). Trimming shortened V by 5 bases and J by 4 bases, and 12 bases separated the two germline ends. Per the germline V gene, CDR1 is SGHVS and CDR2 is FQNEAQ. CDR3 length: 14 residues. The CDR3: CASSGDRLNQPQHF. In DNA form, the CDR3 reads TGTGCCAGCAGCGGCGACAGACTAAATCAGCCCCAGCATTTT.

This clone has more than one count but fewer than ten. This chain connects TRBV21-1 to TRBJ2-7; TRBD2, the table's D call, was not compared with the DNA. TRBV21-1 is flagged as a pseudogene. This CDR3 has 16 residues. CDR3: CASSKVLITRGHEQYF. The CDR3 DNA sequence: TGTGCCAGCAGCAAAGTTCTTATCACGCGGGGACACGAGCAGTACTTC.

This clone was detected only a few times. This sequence joins TRBV10-2 and TRBJ2-3; D unresolved. CDR1 is WSHSY, CDR2 SAAADI, per germline. CDR3 length equals 13 residues. V shed 2 bases and J shed 2 bases, with 5 bases lying between them. The CDR3 reads CASSEPFTDTQYF. The CDR3 nucleotides read TGCGCCAGCAGTGAGCCCTTCACAGATACGCAGTATTTT.

The rearrangement links TRBV29-1 to TRBJ1-3, with a possible D match to TRBD1 (6 bases). Germline CDR1 and CDR2: SQVTM and ANQGSEA. The CDR3 extends over 13 amino acids. Trimming pared 3 bases from V and 4 bases from J, leaving 10 bases between. CDR3 bases: TGCAGCGTTGAGCGACAGGCCGGAAACACCATATATTTT. This sequence encodes CSVERQAGNTIYF.

This clone appeared a few times. This chain joins TRBV2 and TRBJ2-7, with 7 bases fitting TRBD1. This CDR3 comprises 17 residues. The ends lost 6 bases at V and 0 bases at J; junction bases unmatched: 14. Looked up from germline, CDR1 is SNHLY and CDR2 is FYNNEI. In DNA form, the CDR3 reads TGTGCCAGCAGAAGTGGAAGAGGGGGCTTAAGCTCCTACGAGCAGTACTTC. Encoded protein: CASRSGRGGLSSYEQYF.

V usage is TRBV7-6 and J usage is TRBJ2-3; 7 nucleotides align to TRBD1. Germline V gives CDR1 SGHVS, CDR2 FNYEAQ. The J segment lost 2 bases and the V segment lost 2 bases, leaving 4 bases of the junction unmatched. The length of the CDR3 is 15 residues. The CDR3 nucleotides read TGTGCCAGCAGCTTACGGGACAGACCCACAGATACGCAGTATTTT. It yields the protein CASSLRDRPTDTQYF.

The chain combines TRBV7-6 with TRBJ1-4, with D perhaps TRBD1 (5 bases). The CDR3 is 14 residues long. Trimming shortened V by 2 bases and J by 1 base, and 5 bases separated the two germline ends. Germline CDR1 reads SGHVS; CDR2 reads FNYEAQ. The CDR3 sequence is CASSLQGTNEKLFF. CDR3 bases: TGTGCCAGCAGCTTACAGGGAACTAATGAAAAACTGTTTTTT.

CDR3 DNA sequence: TGCGCCAGCAGCCCCCCGGGACAGGGGGACACTGAAGCTTTCTTT. Translation gives CASSPPGQGDTEAFF. The chain recombines TRBV5-1 with TRBJ1-1; the match to TRBD1 covers 11 bases. Germline-derived CDR1 and CDR2 are SGHRS and YFSETQ. The length of the CDR3 is 15 residues. The junction had 5 bases not matched to a gene; V was cut back by 4 bases and J by 3 bases.

This clone has more than one count but fewer than ten. The chain combines TRBV6-5 with TRBJ1-1; D not certain. Germline V gives CDR1 MNHEY, CDR2 SVGAGI. Trimming shortened V by 6 bases and J by 0 bases, and 8 bases separated the two germline ends. The CDR3 sequence is 13 residues long. CDR3 region: CASSVLLNTEAFF. For the CDR3, the DNA is TGTGCCAGCAGCGTGCTATTGAACACTGAAGCTTTCTTT.

J is TRBJ2-2 and V is TRBV2, with D perhaps matching TRBD1 or TRBD2 (5 bases each). CDR3 length equals 17 residues. The germline V gene encodes CDR1 SNHLY and CDR2 FYNNEI. Trimming shortened V by 6 bases and J by 3 bases, and 20 bases separated the two germline ends. The chain's CDR3 is CASSQKGTVSYTGELFF. The CDR3, as DNA: TGTGCCAGCAGCCAAAAAGGGACGGTTTCTTACACCGGGGAGCTGTTTTTT.

The rearrangement uses TRBV5-1 and TRBJ2-7; 8 bases are a match to TRBD1. This CDR3 is built from 14 residues. Trimming at V came to 0 bases and at J to 5 bases, leaving 4 bases not matched to a gene. The germline V gene has CDR1 SGHRS and CDR2 YFSETQ. As DNA, the CDR3 is TGCGCCAGCAGCTTGGGACAGGGGCTTGACGAGCAGTACTTC. Residues: CASSLGQGLDEQYF.

This clone was detected only a few times. The chain combines TRBV19 with TRBJ2-6; 7 nucleotides line up with TRBD1. This CDR3 has 18 residues. Germline V CDR1 and CDR2: LNHDA, SQIVND (reference sequence). V dropped 4 bases and J dropped 0; count of bases not matched to a gene: 9. The CDR3 protein is CASSKDRPYFSGANVLTF. The CDR3 nucleotides read TGTGCCAGTAGTAAGGACAGGCCATACTTCTCTGGGGCCAACGTCCTGACTTTC.

The V call is TRBV5-1, the J call TRBJ1-1, with D tentatively TRBD1 (6 bases). CDR1 and CDR2 from the germline V gene are SGHRS and YFSETQ. The ends were cut back, 1 base at V and 0 bases at J, with 10 bases in the middle. The CDR3 sequence is 15 residues long. The DNA for the CDR3 is TGCGCCAGCAGCTTGTCGGGGGGCATGAACACTGAAGCTTTCTTT. Its translation is CASSLSGGMNTEAFF.

V gene TRBV15 combines with J gene TRBJ1-6; D may be TRBD1 (5 bases). Between the trimmed V and J ends, which lost 6 bases and 0 bases, there was a span of 12 bases. CDR3 length equals 16 residues. Germline V gene sequence: CDR1 LNHNV, CDR2 YYDKDF (reference sequence). The DNA for the CDR3 is TGTGCCACCAGGGGGGACGGGGACTCCTATAATTCACCCCTCCACTTT. It encodes CATRGDGDSYNSPLHF.